This passage covers 23 T cell receptor beta chains from one sample sequenced in a study of graft-versus-host responses after intestinal transplantation. These TCRs are of unknown antigen specificity. Assay used: immunoSEQ multiplex PCR; TCRdb lists only in-frame clones, some missing. The sample has 90,000 or so clones, roughly four fifths seen once. The sequencing used unstimulated CD4+ T cells sorted from spleen or lymph node cells, collected before intestinal transplant. Receptors originate from a human donor who received an intestinal transplant.

The gene calls are TRBV5-1 and TRBJ2-7, with D perhaps matching TRBD1 (5 bases). V was clipped by 2 bases and J by 0 bases, with 6 bases between them. CDR3 length: 13 amino acids. Germline V gives CDR1 SGHRS, CDR2 YFSETQ. The CDR3 spells CASSFDSSYEQYF. CDR3 coding DNA: TGCGCCAGCAGCTTTGACAGCTCCTACGAGCAGTACTTC.

This clone was observed once. This chain uses TRBV10-1 with TRBJ2-1, with 8 bases matching TRBD2. Germline V gene lookup returns CDR1 WNHNN and CDR2 SYGVQD (reference sequence). The CDR3 length is 16 residues. The ends lost 4 bases at V and 6 bases at J; junction bases unmatched: 11. The CDR3 nucleotides are TGCGCCAGCAGTGTTAGCGGGGCTGATCGGGGCAATGAGCAGTTCTTC. This sequence encodes CASSVSGADRGNEQFF.

The chain links TRBV18 to TRBJ1-4, with D maybe TRBD1 (5 bases). V was trimmed by 6 bases and J by 5 bases, leaving 13 bases between them. Germline V gene data show CDR1 as KGHSH and CDR2 as LQKENI. CDR3 size: 14 residues. CDR3 sequence reads: CASSATVGNEKLFF. In DNA, the CDR3 is TGTGCCAGCTCCGCGACAGTTGGGAATGAAAAACTGTTTTTT.

This clone was seen only a few times. The rearrangement links TRBV2 to TRBJ2-5; a possible D gene is TRBD2 (6 bases). Trimming took off 6 bases at V and 1 base at J, with 9 bases between the two ends. The CDR3 is made up of 13 amino acids. The germline gives CDR1 SNHLY, CDR2 FYNNEI. Here the CDR3 reads CASRGEVQETQYF. The CDR3 bases are TGTGCCAGCAGGGGGGAGGTCCAAGAGACCCAGTACTTC.

This chain links TRBV4-2 with TRBJ1-6, with TRBD1 matching 7 bases. Losses at the gene ends were 0 bases for V and 5 bases for J; bases not matched to a gene: 4. This CDR3 has 16 amino acids. Germline V gives CDR1 LGHNA, CDR2 YNFKEQ. In DNA form, the CDR3 reads TGTGCCAGCAGCCAAGACCACAGGGGAAATAATTCACCCCTCCACTTT. Amino acid sequence: CASSQDHRGNNSPLHF.

As DNA, the CDR3 is TGTGCCAGCAGCATGACAGGGAATCAAGCAACTAATGAAAAACTGTTTTTT. As protein: CASSMTGNQATNEKLFF. J is TRBJ1-4 and V is TRBV2, with TRBD1 identical over 7 bases. V gave up 6 bases and J gave up 0 bases; unmatched junction bases: 10. Per the germline V gene, CDR1 is SNHLY and CDR2 is FYNNEI. The CDR3 spans 17 residues.

This chain joins TRBV28 and TRBJ1-4; D unclear. There are 14 residues in the CDR3. The germline V gene encodes CDR1 MDHEN and CDR2 SYDVKM. V was trimmed by 8 bases and J by 5 bases, leaving 15 bases between them. As DNA, the CDR3 is TGTGCCAGCCTTACCCGCGGTTTAAATGAAAAACTGTTTTTT. Amino acid sequence: CASLTRGLNEKLFF.

V gene TRBV7-8 combines with J gene TRBJ2-1, with D maybe TRBD2 (5 bases). The germline V gene encodes CDR1 SGHVS and CDR2 FQNEAQ. V was pared by 2 bases and J by 0 bases, with 8 bases between. This CDR3 has 15 residues. CDR3: CASSLSGSSYNEQFF. CDR3 in DNA: TGTGCCAGCAGCTTATCGGGGAGCTCCTACAATGAGCAGTTCTTC.

This chain connects TRBV15 to TRBJ1-6; TRBD1 matches 11 bases. Germline CDR1 LNHNV, CDR2 YYDKDF (reference sequence). V gave up 3 bases and J gave up 10 bases; unmatched junction bases: 5. The length of the CDR3 is 15 residues. The CDR3 protein is CATSRGQGVISPLHF. The CDR3 DNA reads as TGTGCCACCAGCAGGGGACAGGGGGTGATCTCACCCCTCCACTTT.

The chain recombines TRBV12-2 with TRBJ2-1; TRBD2 reflects the table's D call only, with no check against the DNA. TRBV12-2 is listed as a pseudogene. This CDR3 region has 18 residues. The CDR3 coding sequence is TGTGCAAGTCGCTTCCCTATCCGCCGGGACTACTCCTACAATGAGCAGTTCTTC. This gives the protein CASRFPIRRDYSYNEQFF.

This clone was detected a few times. The V gene is TRBV27, the J gene TRBJ2-5, with 9 positions matching TRBD2. CDR3 size: 15 residues. Trimming cost V 2 bases and J 6 bases; bases outside gene matches: 7. CDR1 and CDR2 from the germline V gene are MNHEY and SMNVEV (reference sequence). The CDR3 loop is CASSLTAGGGKTQYF. CDR3 in DNA: TGTGCCAGCAGTTTAACAGCGGGAGGTGGGAAGACCCAGTACTTC.

This rearrangement joins TRBV10-3 to TRBJ1-4; 8 nucleotides line up with TRBD1. Germline V gene data show CDR1 as ENHRY and CDR2 as SYGVKD. Trimming at V came to 3 bases and at J to 7 bases, leaving 1 base not matched to a gene. CDR3 size: 13 residues. Here the CDR3 reads CAISEGQGEKLFF. The CDR3 bases are TGTGCCATCAGTGAAGGACAGGGTGAAAAACTGTTTTTT.

This clone was counted once. The chain links TRBV28 to TRBJ2-5, with TRBD1 matching 9 bases. Germline V lookup: CDR1 MDHEN, CDR2 SYDVKM. The CDR3 is 14 residues long. Trimming removed 7 bases from V and 4 bases from J; junction bases left unmatched: 7. The CDR3 bases are TGTGCCAGCACCGCCCTACAGGGGGCAGAGACCCAGTACTTC. Amino acid sequence: CASTALQGAETQYF.

The chain couples TRBV9 to TRBJ1-5, with a possible D match to TRBD1 (5 bases). Germline V CDR1 and CDR2: SGDLS, YYNGEE. Trimming cost V 0 bases and J 4 bases, with 11 bases left between them. The CDR3 length is 15 residues. CDR3 residues: CASSVGEGRNQPQHF. CDR3 nucleotides: TGTGCCAGCAGCGTAGGGGAGGGGCGGAATCAGCCCCAGCATTTT.

This clone was counted a single time. The gene calls are TRBV6-5 and TRBJ2-1; 9 bases map to TRBD1. Germline V lookup: CDR1 MNHEY, CDR2 SVGAGI. This CDR3 comprises 13 residues. After removal of 4 bases from V and 10 bases from J, the junction contained 5 bases not matched to a gene. CDR3 sequence reads: CASSLQGTGEQFF. In DNA form, the CDR3 reads TGTGCCAGCAGTTTACAGGGGACAGGGGAGCAGTTCTTC.

This chain uses TRBV5-1 with TRBJ2-7; 9 bases agree with TRBD2. CDR1 SGHRS and CDR2 YFSETQ come from the germline V gene. J lost 0 bases, V lost 3 bases, and 16 bases had no gene match. The CDR3 loop spans 19 amino acids. The CDR3 here is CASSYQPTLVSGSSYEQYF. Here the CDR3 DNA reads TGCGCCAGCAGCTACCAACCGACCTTGGTTAGCGGGAGCTCCTACGAGCAGTACTTC.

The chain is built from TRBV2 and TRBJ1-2; D not certain. The CDR3 consists of 16 residues. Germline lookup yields CDR1 SNHLY and CDR2 FYNNEI. The V end lost 9 bases, the J end lost 4 bases, and 24 bases lay between the germline ends. CDR3 in amino acids: CASPVYAQQRIYGYTF. Written as DNA, the CDR3 is TGTGCCAGTCCTGTGTACGCACAGCAACGAATCTATGGCTACACCTTC.

This rearrangement joins TRBV14 to TRBJ1-6, with D possibly TRBD1 on 5 matching bases. The V and J ends lost 3 bases and 5 bases respectively, with 17 bases between them. Per germline, CDR1 SGHDN and CDR2 FVKESK. The CDR3 extends over 17 amino acids. The CDR3 protein is CASSHPEGAINNSPLHF. CDR3 DNA sequence: TGTGCCAGCAGCCACCCCGAAGGGGCTATCAATAATTCACCCCTCCACTTT.

V gene TRBV7-8 combines with J gene TRBJ1-4; D is unclear. V was shortened by 5 bases and J by 0 bases, with 13 bases between the two germline ends. Germline loops: CDR1 SGHVS, CDR2 FQNEAQ. The CDR3 contains 16 residues. The CDR3 reads CASSLRRFATNEKLFF. The CDR3 nucleotides read TGTGCCAGCAGCCTACGAAGATTTGCAACTAATGAAAAACTGTTTTTT.

The chain is built from TRBV7-2 and TRBJ1-4; D gene ambiguous. The germline V and J ends were trimmed by 4 bases and 6 bases, with 9 bases remaining between them. The germline CDR1 and CDR2 sequences are SGHTA and FQGNSA. This CDR3 spans 13 amino acids. CDR3 DNA: TGTGCCAGCAGCTCCGGGGTGGATGAAAAACTGTTTTTT. This sequence encodes CASSSGVDEKLFF.

The CDR3, as DNA: TGTGCCAGCTCAAAACAAAGGGACAGGGGAATAGGGGAGCAGTACTTC. Translating it yields CASSKQRDRGIGEQYF. This rearrangement joins TRBV18 to TRBJ2-5; TRBD1 aligns across 10 bases. This CDR3 is 16 amino acids long. Trimming removed 5 bases from V and 11 bases from J; junction bases left unmatched: 17. Germline V gene data show CDR1 as KGHSH and CDR2 as LQKENI. The complete variable domain, with remaining parts taken from reference TRBV18 and TRBJ2-5, reads NAGVMQNPRHLVRRRGQEARLRCSPMKGHSHVYWYRQLPEEGLKFMVYLQKENIIDESGMPKERFSAEFPKEGPSILRIQQVVRGDSAAYFCASSKQRDRGIGEQYFGPGTRLLVL.

This clone was found a few times. The V gene is TRBV7-2, the J gene TRBJ1-6, with D possibly matching TRBD1 (5 bases). Germline V gives CDR1 SGHTA, CDR2 FQGNSA. The V gene lost 5 bases and the J gene lost 6 bases, with 8 bases spanning the gap. The CDR3 is 13 residues long. The CDR3 DNA reads as TGTGCCAGCAGCCACGGGGGTAATTCACCCCTCCACTTT. The encoded protein is CASSHGGNSPLHF.

In its sample, this clone was seen a few times. The rearrangement uses TRBV5-6 and TRBJ1-3; D gene unclear. The CDR3 sequence is 11 residues long. Germline CDR1 and CDR2: SGHDT and YYEEEE. Trimming removed 4 bases from V and 7 bases from J, with 6 bases in between. The CDR3 nucleotides are TGTGCCAGCAGCCTACAGAACACCATATATTTT. Translating it yields CASSLQNTIYF. Complete variable domain (other parts from reference TRBV5-6 and TRBJ1-3): DAGVTQSPTHLIKTRGQQVTLRCSPKSGHDTVSWYQQALGQGPQFIFQYYEEEERQRGNFPDRFSGHQFPNYSSELNVNALLLGDSALYLCASSLQNTIYFGEGSWLTVV.